What follows are 20 T cell receptor beta chains derived from one specimen sequenced in a study of T cells after yellow fever vaccination. From the 5' RACE reads, TCRdb called clonotypes with MiXCR, one entry per CDR3 protein. The profile shows just under 600,000 distinct CDR3 sequences, approximately 12% of them singletons. This sample comprised PBMCs, obtained on the day of the yellow fever booster vaccination. Receptors originate from a man younger than 40 who received the YFV17D yellow fever vaccine.

The V call is TRBV18, the J call TRBJ2-2, with TRBD2 identical over 12 bases. CDR3 length: 17 amino acids. Germline V gives CDR1 KGHSH, CDR2 LQKENI. J lost 3 bases, V lost 3 bases, and 5 bases had no gene match. The CDR3 spells CASSPEGLAGYTGELFF. For the CDR3, the DNA is TGTGCCAGCTCACCGGAAGGACTAGCGGGATACACCGGGGAGCTGTTTTTT.

There are a few counts of this clonotype. The chain uses TRBV5-8 and TRBJ1-5; D remains unclear. Germline lookup yields CDR1 SGHTS and CDR2 YDEGEE. Between the trimmed V and J ends, which lost 4 bases and 4 bases, there was a span of 18 bases. The CDR3 runs 16 residues. The CDR3 DNA reads TGTGCCAGCAGCCCCGGACGGACCCCTGGGAATCAGCCCCAGCATTTT. The encoded protein is CASSPGRTPGNQPQHF.

This clonotype was detected only a few times. The rearrangement links TRBV20-1 to TRBJ2-1; 9 nucleotides align to TRBD2. The CDR3 contains 17 residues. Trimming cost V 6 bases and J 6 bases; bases outside gene matches: 18. CDR1 DFQATT and CDR2 SNEGSKA come from the germline V gene (reference sequence). CDR3 nucleotides: TGCAGTGCCGTGTCGTCTTCATTGTTAGCGGGAGTCAATGAGCAGTTCTTC. This codes for CSAVSSSLLAGVNEQFF.

The chain carries TRBV15 and TRBJ2-1; possibly TRBD1 or TRBD2 for D (5 bases each). With 6 bases removed from V and 8 bases from J, the gap between germline ends came to 17 bases. The CDR3 consists of 14 residues. CDR1 and CDR2 (germline): LNHNV, YYDKDF (reference sequence). CDR3 nucleotide sequence: TGTGCCACCAGTCGAGGGACGGCTGGCTATGAGCAGTTCTTC. This codes for CATSRGTAGYEQFF.

This clonotype was detected a few times. The V and J genes are TRBV6-1 and TRBJ2-1, with 7 nucleotides matching TRBD1. There are 13 residues in the CDR3. Trimming removed 4 bases from V and 6 bases from J; junction bases left unmatched: 3. The V gene's germline CDR1 is MNHNS and CDR2 SASEGT. CDR3 region: CASSGQGVNEQFF. In DNA form, the CDR3 reads TGTGCCAGCAGTGGACAGGGAGTCAATGAGCAGTTCTTC.

V and J are TRBV15 and TRBJ1-1; D might be TRBD1 (6 bases). Germline V lookup: CDR1 LNHNV, CDR2 YYDKDF (reference sequence). This CDR3 contains 13 residues. The CDR3 coding sequence is TGTGCGGTGGGGGGGGCTTATAACACTGAAGCTTTCTTT. This encodes CAVGGAYNTEAFF. Variable domain in full (rest from reference TRBV15 and TRBJ1-1): DAMVIQNPRYQVTQFGKPVTLSCSQTLNHNVMYWYQQKSSQAPKLLFHYYDKDFNNEADTPDNFQSRRPNTSFCFLDIRSPGLGDTAMYLCAVGGAYNTEAFFGQGTRLTVV.

This clonotype has just a few counts. The genes are TRBV20-1 and TRBJ2-7, with 8 bases identical to TRBD2. This CDR3 is 14 amino acids long. The junction had 10 bases not matched to a gene; V was cut back by 3 bases and J by 6 bases. Germline loops: CDR1 DFQATT, CDR2 SNEGSKA (reference sequence). The CDR3 DNA reads as TGCAGTGCTAGTTCGGGGGGGGCCGCCTCCGAGCAGTACTTC. It translates to CSASSGGAASEQYF.

The V and J genes are TRBV12-3 or TRBV12-4 and TRBJ1-6; 7 nucleotides align to TRBD1. The CDR3 consists of 14 residues. With 6 bases clipped from V and 9 bases from J, the junction kept 8 bases outside the gene matches. CDR3 residues: CASSQGTVFSPLHF. In nucleotides, the CDR3 is TGTGCCAGCAGCCAAGGGACAGTTTTTTCACCCCTCCACTTT.

A note on this clonotype: Its ends do not fully match the called genes, so a read error is possible. The J gene is TRBJ2-4, the V gene TRBV28; D is undetermined. The CDR3 sequence is 14 residues long. Germline CDR1 is MDHEN and CDR2 is SYDVKM. The CDR3 sequence: CAKDDYLAKNFQYF. The CDR3 bases are TGTGCCAAGGACGATTACCTGGCCAAAAACTTTCAGTACTTC.

This clonotype was seen only a few times. This chain links TRBV5-1 with TRBJ2-6, with TRBD1 matching 8 bases. The ends lost 5 bases at V and 0 bases at J; junction bases unmatched: 13. The V gene's germline CDR1 is SGHRS and CDR2 YFSETQ. This CDR3 is built from 19 residues. DNA of the CDR3: TGCGCCAGCAGTCCCTTGGACAGGGCCCACTTCTCTGGGGCCAACGTCCTGACTTTC. Translating it yields CASSPLDRAHFSGANVLTF.

This sequence joins TRBV7-2 and TRBJ2-4; TRBD2 is a possible D gene (5 bases). CDR1 SGHTA and CDR2 FQGNSA come from the germline V gene. With 7 bases removed from V and 3 bases from J, the gap between germline ends came to 19 bases. This CDR3 comprises 16 residues. This CDR3 reads CASNPTGGDYKNIQYF. The DNA of the CDR3 is TGTGCCAGCAACCCAACCGGAGGCGACTACAAAAACATTCAGTACTTC.

This chain uses TRBV6-5 with TRBJ2-1, with 14 bases aligning to TRBD2. The junction had 1 base not matched to a gene; V was cut back by 0 bases and J by 0 bases. The CDR3 has 18 amino acids. CDR1 is MNHEY and CDR2 is SVGAGI in the germline V gene. The CDR3 nucleotides read TGTGCCAGCAGTTACTCCGGGACTAGCGGGAGCTCCTACAATGAGCAGTTCTTC. This translates into CASSYSGTSGSSYNEQFF.

The chain has TRBV12-3 or TRBV12-4 and TRBJ2-7, with 7 bases identical to TRBD1. This CDR3 has 15 amino acids. After removal of 2 bases from V and 0 bases from J, the junction contained 4 bases not matched to a gene. CDR3 protein: CASSLRDSSSYEQYF. The DNA for the CDR3 is TGTGCCAGCAGTTTAAGGGACAGTAGCTCCTACGAGCAGTACTTC.

V and J are TRBV5-5 and TRBJ1-2, with D maybe TRBD1 (6 bases). V shed 5 bases and J shed 4 bases, with 18 bases lying between them. The V gene's germline CDR1 is SGHKS and CDR2 YYEKEE (reference sequence). The CDR3 covers 15 residues. CDR3 DNA sequence: TGTGCCAGCAGTCAAGACAGGATATCGTTCTATGGCTACACCTTC. This gives the protein CASSQDRISFYGYTF.

CDR3 DNA: TGTGCCTGGAGTCGGTGGGTATTAGCGGAAGTCGGCACAGATACGCAGTATTTT. Protein product: CAWSRWVLAEVGTDTQYF. This chain links TRBV30 with TRBJ2-3, with D perhaps TRBD2 (6 bases). The CDR3 contains 18 residues. Germline CDR1 GTSNPN, CDR2 SVGIG (reference sequence). V was trimmed by 2 bases and J by 1 base, leaving 22 bases between them.

The chain uses TRBV6-5 and TRBJ2-1; the match to TRBD2 covers 10 bases. The CDR3 is 18 residues long. Germline V gives CDR1 MNHEY, CDR2 SVGAGI. V lost 2 bases to trimming and J lost 0 bases; unmatched junction nucleotides: 7. CDR3 nucleotides: TGTGCCAGCAGTTACAGAACTAGCGGGGAGACCTCCTACAATGAGCAGTTCTTC. This encodes CASSYRTSGETSYNEQFF.

CDR3 sequence: CARSYGPGNEQFF. Here the CDR3 DNA reads TGTGCCAGGTCGTACGGGCCGGGGAATGAGCAGTTCTTC. The chain is built from TRBV5-4 and TRBJ2-1; a possible D gene is TRBD2 (5 bases). CDR1 SGHNT and CDR2 YYREEE come from the germline V gene (reference sequence). The germline V and J ends were trimmed by 8 bases and 7 bases, with 16 bases remaining between them. The CDR3 length is 13 residues.

The chain couples TRBV12-3 or TRBV12-4 to TRBJ2-1; 8 bases agree with TRBD2. The CDR3 covers 13 residues. Germline trimming cut 1 base from V and 15 bases from J; bases unmatched to any gene: 8. In DNA form, the CDR3 reads TGTGCCAGCAGTTTAGGCGGTAGGACTAGCCCGTTCTTC. Translation gives CASSLGGRTSPFF.

In its sample, this clonotype was seen once. One end of the junction is discordant with germline, which a read error may explain. The rearrangement uses TRBV5-1 and TRBJ2-1; possibly TRBD2 for D (5 bases). Germline assignment: CDR1 SGHRS and CDR2 YFSETQ. There are 12 residues in the CDR3. The CDR3 loop reads CPSSLELVEQFF. The CDR3 DNA reads as TGCCCCAGCAGCTTGGAACTAGTTGAGCAGTTCTTC.

The sample holds a few counts of this clonotype. V and J are TRBV5-1 and TRBJ2-1; weak D call: TRBD2 (5 bases). Germline V gene data show CDR1 as SGHRS and CDR2 as YFSETQ. This CDR3 spans 15 amino acids. With 1 base removed from V and 0 bases from J, the gap between germline ends came to 8 bases. The CDR3, as DNA: TGCGCCAGCAGCTTGAACCGGGACTCCTACAATGAGCAGTTCTTC. Its protein is CASSLNRDSYNEQFF.